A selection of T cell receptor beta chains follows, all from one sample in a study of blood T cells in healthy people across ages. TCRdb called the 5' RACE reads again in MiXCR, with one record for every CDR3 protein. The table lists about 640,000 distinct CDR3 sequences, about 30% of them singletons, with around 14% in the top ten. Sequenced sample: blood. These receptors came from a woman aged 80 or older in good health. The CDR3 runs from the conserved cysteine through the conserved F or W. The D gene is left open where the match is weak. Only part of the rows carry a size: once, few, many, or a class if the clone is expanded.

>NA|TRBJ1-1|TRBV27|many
TGTGCCAGCAGTCCACGGACACTACAGGCAGCTTTCTTT
CASSPRTLQAAFF
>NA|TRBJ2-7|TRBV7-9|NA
TGCGCCAGCAGCCCCTGGGTGGGCGAGCAGTACTTC
CASSPWVGEQYF
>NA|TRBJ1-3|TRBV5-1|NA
TGCGCCAGCAGCTCGTCGGACAGCTCTGGAAACACCATATATTTT
CASSSSDSSGNTIYF
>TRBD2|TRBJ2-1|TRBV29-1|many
TGCAGCGCCGGGGGCGGGAGCGGGGGGCCCAATGAGCAGTTCTTC
CSAGGGSGGPNEQFF
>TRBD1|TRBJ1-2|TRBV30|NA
TGTGCCTGGAGTACCTACGGACAGGGGGACGGCTATGGCTACACCTTC
CAWSTYGQGDGYGYTF
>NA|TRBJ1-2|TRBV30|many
TGTGCCTGGAGTACCTCAAGTTCGGGTAGGGGCTACACCTTC
CAWSTSSSGRGYTF
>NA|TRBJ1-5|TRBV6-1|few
TGTGCCAGCAGTGAGGTTGGCAGCTCACGGCCCCAGCATTTT
CASSEVGSSRPQHF
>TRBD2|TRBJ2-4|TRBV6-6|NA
TGTGCCAGCAGTCCCTCGCGCCAGCGGGACTACGGGCAGTACTTC
CASSPSRQRDYGQYF
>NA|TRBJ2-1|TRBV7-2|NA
TGTGCCAGCAGCTTAAAGACTTCGGTTTACAATGAGCAGTTCTTC
CASSLKTSVYNEQFF
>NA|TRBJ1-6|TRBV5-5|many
TGTGCCAGCAGCTACTCCGGGACCTATAATTCACCCCTCCACTTT
CASSYSGTYNSPLHF
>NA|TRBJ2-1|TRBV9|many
TGTGCCAGCAGCCTACAGCCCAGGGCCCATGAGCAGTTCTTC
CASSLQPRAHEQFF
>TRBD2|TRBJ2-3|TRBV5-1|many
TGCGCCAGCAGCTTGGACTGGCGGGGGGCCGCGCTTTCAGATACGCAGTATTTT
CASSLDWRGAALSDTQYF
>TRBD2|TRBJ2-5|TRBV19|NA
TGTGCCAGTAGCGAGATAGCGGGAAGCCCGGGGACCCAGTACTTC
CASSEIAGSPGTQYF
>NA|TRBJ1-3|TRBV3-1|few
TGTGCCAGCAGCGCCTCATGGCCTGGAAACACCATATATTTT
CASSASWPGNTIYF
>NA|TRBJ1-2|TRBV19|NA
TGTGCCAGCAGCCAAGGAACACCCAACTATGGCTACACCTTC
CASSQGTPNYGYTF
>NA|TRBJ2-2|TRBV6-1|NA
TGTGCCAGCAGGGAATCAGGAACCGGGGAGCTGTTTTTT
CASRESGTGELFF
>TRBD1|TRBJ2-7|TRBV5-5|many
TGTGCCAGCAGCTTCCCGGGACAGCCCTACGAGCAGTACTTC
CASSFPGQPYEQYF
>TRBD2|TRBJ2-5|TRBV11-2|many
TGTGCCAGCAGCTTATCGAGGGCGGGGGGGAACCAAGAGACCCAGTACTTC
CASSLSRAGGNQETQYF
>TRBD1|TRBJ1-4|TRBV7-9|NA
TGTGCCAGCAGCTTAGGGGACAGGGCTAATGAAAAACTGTTTTTT
CASSLGDRANEKLFF
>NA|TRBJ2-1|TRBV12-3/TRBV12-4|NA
TGTGCCAGCAGGGTGGACGCCGCAGCCGCGGATGAGCAGTTCTTC
CASRVDAAAADEQFF
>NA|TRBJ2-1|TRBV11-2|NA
TGTGCCAGCAGCTTAAGTACGGTGGCCTACAATGAGCAGTTCTTC
CASSLSTVAYNEQFF
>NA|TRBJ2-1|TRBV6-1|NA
TGTGCCAGCAGTGAACCGGTTGGACGGGCAAGCTCCTACAATGAGCAGTTCTTC
CASSEPVGRASSYNEQFF
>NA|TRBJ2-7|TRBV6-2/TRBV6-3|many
TGTGCCAGCAGTTCTCCCCTCCAGCAGTACTTC
CASSSPLQQYF
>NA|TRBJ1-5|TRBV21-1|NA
TGTGCCAGCAGCGTCAGACAGGGTGATCAGCCCCAGCATTTT
CASSVRQGDQPQHF
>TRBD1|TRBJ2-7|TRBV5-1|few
TGCGCCAGCAGCTCCCTCCCTGGACAGGGGGTCGATGAGCAGTACTTC
CASSSLPGQGVDEQYF
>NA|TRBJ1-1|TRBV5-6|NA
TGTGCCAGCAGCCCCTGTGTGGGCCTGAACACTGAAGCTTTCTTT
CASSPCVGLNTEAFF
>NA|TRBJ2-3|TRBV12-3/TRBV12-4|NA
TGTGCCGGCGCCCGGACAGATACGCAGTATTTT
CAGARTDTQYF
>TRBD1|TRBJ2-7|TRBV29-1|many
TGCAGCGTTGAAGTAGGTCGGACAGGGGGCCGGTACGAGCAGTACTTC
CSVEVGRTGGRYEQYF
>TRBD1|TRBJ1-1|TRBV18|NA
TGTGCCAGCTCACCCGAACAGGGGGTAGAGGGCACTGAAGCTTTCTTT
CASSPEQGVEGTEAFF
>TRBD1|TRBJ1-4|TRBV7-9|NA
TGTGCCAGCAGCTTGGGACAGATGAACGAAAAACTGTTTTTT
CASSLGQMNEKLFF
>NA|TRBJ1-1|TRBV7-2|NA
TGTGCCAGCTCGGGGGGCGGCCTGAACACTGAAGCTTTCTTT
CASSGGGLNTEAFF
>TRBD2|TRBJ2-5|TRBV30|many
TGTGCCTGGAGTGTAGCTAGCGGGGGGGCCCCGGAGACCCAGTACTTC
CAWSVASGGAPETQYF
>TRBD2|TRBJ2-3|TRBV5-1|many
TGCGCCAGCGGCCTAGCGGATAGCACAGATACGCAGTATTTT
CASGLADSTDTQYF
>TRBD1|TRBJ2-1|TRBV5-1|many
TGCGCCAGCAGCTTGAGCCAGGGGGCATACAATGAGCAGTTCTTC
CASSLSQGAYNEQFF
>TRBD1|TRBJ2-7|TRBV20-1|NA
TGCAGTGCTAGAGGTCGGAGACAGGGTATCCACAAGCAGTACTTC
CSARGRRQGIHKQYF
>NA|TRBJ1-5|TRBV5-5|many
TGTGCCAGCAGCTTAAGGGGGAACAGCAATCAGCCCCAGCATTTT
CASSLRGNSNQPQHF
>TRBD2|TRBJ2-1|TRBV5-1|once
TGCGCCAGCACCCCCGAAATTATAGCGGGGAATGAGCAGTTCTTC
CASTPEIIAGNEQFF
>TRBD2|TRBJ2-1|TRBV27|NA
TGTGCCAGCAGACTTATCGTAGGCGGGGGGGACTACAATGAGCAGTTCTTC
CASRLIVGGGDYNEQFF
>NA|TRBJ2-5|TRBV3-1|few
TGTGCCAGCAGCCCGCAGGCGGGGCGCAATGAGCAGTACTTC
CASSPQAGRNEQYF
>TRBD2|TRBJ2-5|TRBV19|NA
TGTGCCAGTAGTCTTACCGGGAGGAGTTTTGAGACCCAGTACTTC
CASSLTGRSFETQYF
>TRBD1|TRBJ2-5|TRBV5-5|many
TGTGCCAGCAGCGCCGGGACAGCAAAAGAGACCCAGTACTTC
CASSAGTAKETQYF
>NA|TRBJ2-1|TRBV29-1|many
TGCAGCGGAGGCCCGTGGAATGAGCAGTTCTTC
CSGGPWNEQFF
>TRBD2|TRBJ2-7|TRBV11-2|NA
TGTGCCAGCGCAAGGAGGACGATGACTAGCGTCAATGAGCAGTACTTC
CASARRTMTSVNEQYF
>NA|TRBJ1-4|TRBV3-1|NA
TGTGCCAGCAGTCTAATGGGGGAGACTAATGAAAAACTGTTTTTT
CASSLMGETNEKLFF
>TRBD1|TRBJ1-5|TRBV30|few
TGTGCCTGGAGTGTAGTGGACAGGGCTCAGCCCCAGCATTTT
CAWSVVDRAQPQHF
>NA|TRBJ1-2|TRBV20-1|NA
TGCAGTGCCCTGGAGACGCGGCCCTATGGCTACACCTTC
CSALETRPYGYTF
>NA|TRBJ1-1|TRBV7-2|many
TGTGCCAGCAGCTTAGAAGGTCGCAGGGGCCTGAACACTGAAGCTTTCTTT
CASSLEGRRGLNTEAFF
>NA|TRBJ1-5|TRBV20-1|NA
TGCAGTGCGGAAAGGGGCGTCAATCAGCCCCAGCATTTT
CSAERGVNQPQHF
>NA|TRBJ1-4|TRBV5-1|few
TGCGCCAGCAGCTCATCTCGTGGGGGGCCTAATGAAAAACTGTTTTTT
CASSSSRGGPNEKLFF
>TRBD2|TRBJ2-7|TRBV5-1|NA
TGCGCCAGCTGTGATACTAGCGGGAGGACCTACGAGCAGTACTTC
CASCDTSGRTYEQYF
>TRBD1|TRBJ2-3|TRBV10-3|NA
TGTGCCATTGCCGGGACAGGGAGCACAGATACGCAGTATTTT
CAIAGTGSTDTQYF
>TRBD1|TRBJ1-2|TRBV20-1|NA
TGCAGTGCCCCCGGGACAGGGGACCGCTACACCTTC
CSAPGTGDRYTF
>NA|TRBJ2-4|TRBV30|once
TGTGCCTGGAGTGCTGGGTGTGGCATTCAGTACTTC
CAWSAGCGIQYF